This T cell receptor beta chain derives from a study of blood T cell repertoires in COVID-19. Study background: COVID-19 samples collected from the United States, Italy and Spain covered acute and convalescent phases.

Germline V gene data show CDR1 as ENHRY and CDR2 as SYGVKD. Trimming removed 0 bases at V and 7 bases at J, with 12 bases between. The CDR3 loop spans 14 amino acids. As processed by the authors: Amplification of reference gene primers provided the estimated nucleated cell counts. Some clones are missing from TCRdb's copy, which holds only in-frame ones; the method was immunoSEQ multiplex PCR. The V and J calls and clone size are taken from that table; D and trimming were inferred from the DNA. In the table there are about 85,000 clones, roughly 90% of which are singletons. V usage is TRBV10-3 and J usage is TRBJ1-2; D might be TRBD1 (6 bases). This receptor was taken from a woman aged 80 or over with active or convalescent COVID-19. The sample taken for sequencing was peripheral blood. The CDR3 loop is CAISESSGDIGYTF. Here the CDR3 DNA reads TGTGCCATCAGTGAGTCGTCAGGGGATATTGGCTACACCTTC.